Following are 4 T cell receptor beta chains from one sample sequenced in a study of blood T cell repertoires in COVID-19. Sequencing used immunoSEQ multiplex PCR; TCRdb keeps in-frame clones, though not all of them. The repertoire holds about 240,000 clones, with roughly 83% as singletons. Sequencing was done on a sample of peripheral blood. The receptors stem from a man older than 75 with acute or convalescent COVID-19.

This sequence joins TRBV10-3 and TRBJ1-3, with 8 positions matching TRBD1. J was trimmed by 8 bases and V by 4 bases; bases with no gene match: 4. Germline V CDR1 and CDR2: ENHRY, SYGVKD. CDR3 length: 13 amino acids. Written as DNA, the CDR3 is TGTGCCATCAGTGCCGGACAGGGTTACACCATATATTTT. As protein: CAISAGQGYTIYF.

In this sample, this clone turned up a few times. The chain uses TRBV9 and TRBJ1-6; possible D gene TRBD1, 6 bases. Trimming cost V 3 bases and J 1 base, with 23 bases left between them. This CDR3 region has 20 residues. Germline V gene sequence: CDR1 SGDLS, CDR2 YYNGEE. CDR3 loop: CASSATDRRGGESYNSPLHF. The CDR3 nucleotides are TGTGCCAGCAGCGCTACAGACCGGAGGGGGGGTGAGTCCTATAATTCACCCCTCCACTTT.

This chain uses TRBV5-1 with TRBJ1-3, with D possibly TRBD1 on 5 matching bases. V was shortened by 0 bases and J by 4 bases, with 8 bases between the two germline ends. Germline CDR1 SGHRS, CDR2 YFSETQ. The CDR3 totals 14 residues. The CDR3 sequence: CASSLDRHGNTIYF. The CDR3, as DNA: TGCGCCAGCAGCTTGGACAGGCACGGAAACACCATATATTTT. Looking up the rest from reference TRBV5-1 and TRBJ1-3 gives the full variable domain: KAGVTQTPRYLIKTRGQQVTLSCSPISGHRSVSWYQQTPGQGLQFLFEYFSETQRNKGNFPGRFSGRQFSNSRSEMNVSTLELGDSALYLCASSLDRHGNTIYFGEGSWLTVV.

As regards this clone: Since the CDR3 does not end with the conserved phenylalanine or tryptophan, this likely comes from a read error. The DNA is left out, because the CDR3 cannot be placed on it with certainty; the CDR3 is given as TCRdb lists it. The rearrangement uses TRBV3-1 (or the pseudogene TRBV3-2) and TRBJ2-7; the tabulated D call, TRBD2, remains unverified against the DNA. CDR1 is LGHDT, CDR2 YNNKEL, per germline (reference sequence). The CDR3 length equals 14 residues, ends included. CDR3 loop: CASSQDSSGRGPIY.